This T cell receptor beta chain is drawn from a study of regulatory T cells in long-lasting Graves disease. Time point meaning: persistent/refractory GD, antithyroid drugs over 5 years with positive TRAb. Following extraction of RNA from PBMCs, that RNA was used to make the TCR library. V was trimmed by 2 bases and J by 3 bases, leaving 13 bases between them. Germline CDR1 DFQATT, CDR2 SNEGSKA (reference sequence). This CDR3 is 14 amino acids long. To make TCR beta libraries, researchers used iRepertoire HTBI primers and Arm-PCR of CDR3 regions. Each CDR3 protein is one row after TCRdb ran MiXCR on the multiplex PCR reads. The sample shows over 650,000 distinct CDR3 sequences, around 30% of them seen only once. With respect to this clonotype: Its antigen remains unidentified.

Study results and limitations: Persistent disease was associated with favored TRBV28 usage and with favored use of TRBJ1-2 and TRBJ2-5. Since the sample size was small, accuracy may have been reduced. Relative to newly diagnosed Graves' patients, persistent ones had lower TCR diversity.

This material consisted of peripheral blood mononuclear cells (PBMCs), taken when the disease was refractory, from a patient treated with antithyroid drugs. The TCR comes from a female donor with Graves disease. V usage is TRBV20-1 and J usage is TRBJ1-2, with a possible D match to TRBD1 (5 bases). The CDR3 DNA reads TGCAGTGCTAGACAGGGAGTGAACTACTATGGCTACACCTTC. Its translation: CSARQGVNYYGYTF.